This entry concerns a single TCR beta chain. Its antigen is not known. Using immunoSEQ multiplex PCR, the repertoire was profiled, and TCRdb retains in-frame clones only, with some absent. The table lists fewer than 400,000 clones, 90% of them singletons. Trimming took 0 bases from V and 6 from J, leaving 15 bases between them. The CDR3 runs 17 residues. Germline loops: CDR1 LNHNV, CDR2 YYDKDF (reference sequence). Noted treatment: around 19 received Ad26.COV2.S at low or high dose, single or two shots; 5 received placebo; per-sample allocation not given. The study sampled participants on day 63 after the first vaccine or placebo injection. The shot given was an Ad26 vector that makes Wuhan-strain SARS-CoV-2 spike. This entry belongs to a study of Ad26.COV2.S vaccination and SARS-CoV-2 variants. Study-level background: Into the muscle, Ad26.COV2.S was dosed once or twice, 56 days apart.

Study-level points and caveats: Individuals receiving vaccine had higher spike-specific TCR breadth than placebo recipients did. TCR breadth and depth estimates may have understated total T cell responses.

This chain links TRBV15 with TRBJ1-6; D gene ambiguous. The receptor was isolated from a person aged 18-60 years who received the Ad26.COV2.S COVID-19 vaccine or a placebo. The specimen was peripheral blood, collected in a trial of Ad26.COV2.S vaccine versus placebo. CDR3: CATSRDLFDGRNSPLHF. CDR3 bases: TGTGCCACCAGCAGAGATCTGTTCGACGGTCGTAATTCACCCCTCCACTTT.